The present entry profiles one T cell receptor beta chain with its context. What it recognizes is unknown. Data came from immunoSEQ multiplex PCR; TCRdb stores just in-frame clones and leaves some out. Of 50,000 to 75,000 clones in the sample, approximately 86% were seen once. The data originate from a study of OX40 agonist ivuxolimab in advanced cancers. CDR1 is LNHDA and CDR2 is SQIVND in the germline V gene (reference sequence). V dropped 7 bases and J dropped 4 bases, with 10 bases sitting between them. The CDR3 is made up of 13 amino acids. Study-level points and caveats: Dosing at 0.1 to 3.0 mg/kg was accompanied by clonal expansion of CD4+ and CD8+ blood T cells by week 6.

The sequence was collected from an adult with an advanced solid tumor such as melanoma, head and neck, liver or kidney cancer. The chain combines TRBV19 with TRBJ1-4; D possibly corresponds to TRBD1 (5 bases). Sequences were derived from CD4+ or CD8+ T cells sorted from blood, sampled in a trial of the OX40 agonist ivuxolimab. The CDR3 DNA is TGTGCCAGTAATCAGGGTGATAATGAAAAACTGTTTTTT. Its protein is CASNQGDNEKLFF.